The TCR beta chain under discussion was sequenced for a study of regulatory T cells in long-lasting Graves disease. Study-level information: The criterion for persistent Graves' disease was over 5 years of antithyroid drugs with positive TSH receptor antibodies.

The CDR3 length is 15 residues. V was trimmed by 0 bases and J by 1 base, leaving 7 bases between them. Whole-study findings and limits: TCR diversity was lower in persistent Graves' patients (versus newly diagnosed ones). Patients with persistent disease showed a bias toward TRBV28, TRBJ1-2 and TRBJ2-5. New patients shared fewer public clonotypes (roughly 990) than persistent patients did (approximately 3,000).

Construction of the TCR beta libraries employed iRepertoire HTBI primers in conjunction with Arm-PCR of CDR3 regions. TCRdb passed the multiplex PCR reads through MiXCR, listing each CDR3 protein once. Among approximately 500,000 distinct CDR3 sequences listed, about a fifth were seen once. Regarding this clonotype: Its antigen is undetermined.

The sample's time point: persistent/refractory GD, antithyroid drugs over 5 years with positive TRAb. TCR sequences were obtained from RNA taken from PBMCs. The V call is TRBV12-3 or TRBV12-4, the J call TRBJ1-3, with unresolved D. The sequencing here drew on peripheral blood mononuclear cells (PBMCs), taken when the disease was refractory, from a patient treated with antithyroid drugs. The origin of this receptor is a female donor with Graves disease. CDR3 in DNA: TGTGCCAGCAGTTTAGCCGGGCTATCTGGAAACACCATATATTTT. It is translated as CASSLAGLSGNTIYF.